The source of this T cell receptor beta chain is a study of T cells in Graves' hyperthyroidism and ophthalmopathy (dated by TCRdb to the late 2010s). Describing the broader study: Peripheral blood samples were taken at initial diagnosis, before any treatment was given. TCR V-J signatures able to tell the groups apart were searched for in a discovery cohort of 90 to 100 patients, of whom about 40 had Graves' ophthalmopathy and under 65 had stable Graves' hyperthyroidism. Whether ophthalmopathy could be predicted prospectively was tested in an independent validation cohort made up of 18 to 20 hyperthyroidism patients plus 17 patients who later progressed to ophthalmopathy. The roughly 100 discovery patients were randomly divided into training and test sets at a 7:3 ratio. The study also compared thyroid tissue and blood T-cell repertoires from about six Graves' hyperthyroidism patients. After blood sampling, hyperthyroidism patients were treated with methimazole at a starting dose of 30 mg daily, and ophthalmopathy patients were treated with high-dose intravenous methylprednisolone. According to the paper, TCR Vbeta CDR3 sequencing was carried out on 135 peripheral blood samples, which came from more than 40 ophthalmopathy, around 74 hyperthyroidism and roughly 17 progressor patients.

Amplification of TCR beta CDR3 regions was carried out from RNA transcripts. For the first round of RT-PCR on the TCR CDR3, the HTBI primer set was used together with the Qiagen OneStep RT-PCR kit. The libraries were constructed in a second round of multiplex PCR and then size-selected and purified. Sequencing of the libraries was done on an Illumina HiSeq2000 using paired-end 100 bp reads. From the authors' description of their analysis: SOAPnuke was used to process the raw data, with reads discarded if the reads contained adapters or uncalled bases, had a mean Phred below 15, or lacked an exact constant-primer or identifier match. High-quality paired reads were merged with COPE v1.2.5, and unique nucleotide sequences were defined as clonotypes. Clonotypes were aligned to IMGT TRBV, TRBD and TRBJ reference segments using MiTCR v1.1. The analysis included only V-J combinations with a frequency above 0.0001, which together covered 98% to 99.2% of the repertoires. The TCS score was defined as the ratio of F50 (clonal expansion) to E x V (chaos), calculated using BLOSUM62-based TCRdist between CDR3 peptides within each V-J. Welch's t-statistics and random forest reduced 514 V-J features to 13, which were used in a naive Bayes classifier (R e1071). Thyroid-blood repertoire similarity was quantified with the Morisita-Horn index. The public reads were quality trimmed at Q25 with fastp and then assembled into clones with MiXCR by TCRdb, keeping productive beta chains. CDR3 protein sequences are deduplicated, and each keeps its most common genes and DNA. TCRdb's processing, not the authors', yielded these V and J calls. The sample data list just under 750,000 distinct CDR3 sequences, and roughly a third of these were observed just once. The ten largest clonotypes hold around 29% of the sample.

Results and caveats for the whole study, not just this receptor: In validation, progression to ophthalmopathy was predicted by the model with more than 65% sensitivity and approximately 78% specificity, a median of roughly 6.4 months before onset. No statistical method was used to set the sample size in advance, and investigators knew the group allocation. Most expanded thyroid clonotypes (frequency above 0.001) were also detected in blood, suggesting blood repertoires may reflect thyroid immune responses. A model built on a 13 V-J signature distinguished ophthalmopathy from stable hyperthyroidism, reaching over 85% sensitivity and approximately 83% specificity in cross-validation and 80%/75% in testing.

In its sample, this clonotype was seen a few times. The clone's antigen remains unknown. Per-base qualities were not stored, and no clone one base away is much larger. Ends trimmed: V by 4 bases, J by 4 bases; bases unmatched to a gene: 5. The germline V gene supplies CDR1 SGHDT and CDR2 YYEEEE. The CDR3, from cysteine to phenylalanine, totals 15 residues. The CDR3 DNA has 45 bases and is translated from base 1. Stable Graves' hyperthyroidism was defined as the absence of progression to ophthalmopathy over 18 months of follow-up. Hyperthyroidism patients were newly diagnosed, had a disease duration of under 2 months, and were aged 18 to 65 years. Exclusion was applied to patients with uncontrolled infections, other autoimmune diseases, pregnancy or lactation. Diagnoses relied on clinical symptoms, serum thyroxine and TRAb, thyroid ultrasound and orbital computed tomography. PBMCs were isolated from about 9 ml of fresh peripheral blood by Ficoll-Paque density gradient centrifugation. Total RNA was extracted with Trizol reagent, and quality was checked on an Agilent 2100 Bioanalyzer.

The receptor's source is a woman aged 40 to 50 with Graves' hyperthyroidism. The rearrangement combines TRBV5-6 with TRBJ2-7; 13 bases in the middle match TRBD2. Source material: blood. The CDR3 region: CASSDRTSGRYEQYF. The nucleotide sequence reads as follows: TGTGCCAGCAGCGATAGGACTAGCGGGAGATACGAGCAGTACTTC.